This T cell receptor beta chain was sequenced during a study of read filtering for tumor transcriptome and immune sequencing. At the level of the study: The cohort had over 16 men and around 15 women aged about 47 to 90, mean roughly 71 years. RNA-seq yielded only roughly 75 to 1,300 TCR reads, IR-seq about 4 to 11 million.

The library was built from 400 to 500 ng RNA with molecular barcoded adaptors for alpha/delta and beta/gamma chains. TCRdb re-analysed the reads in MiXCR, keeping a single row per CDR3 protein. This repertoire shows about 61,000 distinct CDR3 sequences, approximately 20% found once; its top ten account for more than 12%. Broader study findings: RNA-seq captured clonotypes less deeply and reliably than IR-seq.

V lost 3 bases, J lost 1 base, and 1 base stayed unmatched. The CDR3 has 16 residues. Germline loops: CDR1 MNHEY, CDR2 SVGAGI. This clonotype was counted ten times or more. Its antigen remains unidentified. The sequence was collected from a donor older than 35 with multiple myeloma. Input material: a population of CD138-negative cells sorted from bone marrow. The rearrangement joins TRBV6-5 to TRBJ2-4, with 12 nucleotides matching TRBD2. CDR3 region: CASSYLAGGAKNIQYF. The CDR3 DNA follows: TGTGCCAGCAGTTATCTAGCGGGGGGGGCCAAAAACATTCAGTACTTC.